This T cell receptor beta chain emerged from a study of blood T cells in healthy people across ages. At the level of the study: Template switching picked up about one barcoded beta molecule for each two T cells.

Combining a sample-barcoded 5' primer with a J-beta primer mix, a second PCR ran for roughly 6 to 12 cycles. Each TCR beta cDNA got a 12-nucleotide random molecular identifier. TCRdb re-derived calls from the 5' RACE reads in MiXCR, one entry per CDR3 protein. The repertoire holds about a million distinct CDR3 sequences, with roughly half as singletons. The CDR3 extends over 16 amino acids. Germline assignment: CDR1 MNHEY and CDR2 SMNVEV (reference sequence). Trimming took 3 bases from V and 4 from J, leaving 16 bases between them. General study results and limits: TCR beta diversity, measured per million T cells, fell in a roughly linear way with age.

Notes on this clonotype: Its antigen is currently unknown.

Every donor contributed roughly 11 milliliters of peripheral blood by blood draw. This rearrangement joins TRBV27 to TRBJ2-1; D ambiguous. The clonotype comes from an older woman in good health. Specimen: blood. The CDR3 bases are TGTGCCAGCAGTTTGAAGGGTTTGGAGCCTTACAATGAGCAGTTCTTC. Translated, it gives CASSLKGLEPYNEQFF.